This T cell receptor (beta chain) stems from a study of shared clonotypes between healthy human individuals. Produced via immunoSEQ multiplex PCR; TCRdb's table is partial and in-frame only. The sample holds about 1 million clones, around 75% seen once. Note on this clone: Antigen: not known. Other DNA sequences of this sample code for an identical CDR3.

Trimming cost V 1 base and J 5 bases; bases outside gene matches: 2. CDR1 is KGHSH and CDR2 is LQKENI in the germline V gene. This CDR3 comprises 14 residues. Study outcomes and limitations: It was the non-shared clonotypes that had lower generation probabilities than clonotypes shared by all four donors. The expectation was that sequencing depth would affect clonotype sharing among donors. Relative to memory subsets, naive subsets generally showed larger estimated richness. With several donors compared, approximately 5.5% of naive CD4 clonotypes were shared.

The sample consisted of memory CD4+ T cells sorted from blood. The subset was: CD45RA-negative fraction. The TCR sequence derives from a man between 18 and 29 years old in good health. The chain uses TRBV18 and TRBJ2-5, with 9 nucleotides matching TRBD1. Here the CDR3 reads CASSPQDRGETQYF. CDR3 nucleotide sequence: TGTGCCAGCTCACCACAAGACAGGGGGGAGACCCAGTACTTC.